The 17 T cell receptor beta chains presented below share a single source sample, sequenced in a study of memory CD4+ T cells and cytomegalovirus serostatus. The sort gate was single viable CD3+CD4+CD8-CD45RO+ cells for memory CD4+ T cells. The method was immunoSEQ multiplex PCR; TCRdb's version includes in-frame clones alone and lacks a portion of them. The repertoire holds under 80,000 clones, with 60% to 80% as singletons. Sequenced: memory CD4+ T cells from blood. The receptor source for this set is an adult in good health and CMV-seropositive.

There are a few counts of this clone. This rearrangement joins TRBV6-1 to TRBJ2-3; 7 bases are shared with TRBD1. The CDR3 consists of 15 residues. Germline V gives CDR1 MNHNS, CDR2 SASEGT. With 3 bases clipped from V and 3 bases from J, the junction kept 6 bases outside the gene matches. Written as DNA, the CDR3 is TGTGCCAGCAGTGACCGGGACAGTAAAACAGATACGCAGTATTTT. Its protein is CASSDRDSKTDTQYF.

This rearrangement joins TRBV28 to TRBJ2-3; TRBD1 matches 9 bases. Germline CDR1 reads MDHEN; CDR2 reads SYDVKM. The CDR3 loop spans 14 amino acids. V trimming: 5 bases; J trimming: 0 bases; junction bases outside the gene matches: 0. In nucleotides, the CDR3 is TGTGCCAGCAGTACAGGGGGCAGCACAGATACGCAGTATTTT. It translates to CASSTGGSTDTQYF.

The rearrangement joins TRBV6-1 to TRBJ2-1; 7 nucleotides align to TRBD2. CDR1 is MNHNS and CDR2 is SASEGT in the germline V gene. The J segment lost 2 bases and the V segment lost 3 bases, leaving 1 base of the junction unmatched. This CDR3 is built from 14 residues. The DNA for the CDR3 is TGTGCCAGCAGTGAGCGGGGGACCTACAATGAGCAGTTCTTC. It specifies CASSERGTYNEQFF.

The rearrangement joins TRBV18 to TRBJ1-6; unclear D gene. Germline V CDR1 and CDR2: KGHSH, LQKENI. CDR3 length equals 16 residues. The germline V and J ends were trimmed by 2 bases and 8 bases, with 16 bases remaining between them. The CDR3 region is CASSPVWGRGDSPLHF. CDR3 nucleotides: TGTGCCAGCTCACCAGTGTGGGGTCGAGGCGATTCACCCCTCCACTTT.

The chain joins TRBV7-2 to TRBJ2-5; a weak D match, TRBD2 (6 bases). The V end was cut by 0 bases, the J end by 5 bases, with 22 bases between. Germline V CDR1 and CDR2: SGHTA, FQGNSA. CDR3 size: 18 residues. CDR3 residues: CASSLAPPWRSGGETQYF. For the CDR3, the DNA is TGTGCCAGCAGCTTAGCTCCTCCTTGGCGGAGTGGGGGGGAGACCCAGTACTTC. The variable domain in full, with the rest retrieved from reference TRBV7-2 and TRBJ2-5, is GAGVSQSPSNKVTEKGKDVELRCDPISGHTALYWYRQSLGQGLEFLIYFQGNSAPDKSGLPSDRFSAERTGGSVSTLTIQRTQQEDSAVYLCASSLAPPWRSGGETQYFGPGTRLLVL.

The CDR3 nucleotides are TGTGCCAGCAGCCTACTGGGACTAGCGGGACAAGAGACCCAGTACTTC. Translated, it gives CASSLLGLAGQETQYF. The J gene is TRBJ2-5, the V gene TRBV7-9, with TRBD2 matching 13 bases. V was clipped by 5 bases and J by 2 bases; unmatched bases: 5. The germline gives CDR1 SEHNR, CDR2 FQNEAQ (reference sequence). This CDR3 has 16 amino acids.

This clone was found a few times. The chain couples TRBV16 to TRBJ1-5, with a weak D call TRBD1 (5 bases). V lost 4 bases and J 5 bases, leaving 9 bases between the germline ends. CDR3 length: 13 residues. Germline V gene lookup returns CDR1 KGHSY and CDR2 FQNENV. The CDR3 nucleotides read TGTGCCAGCAGCCCCCCGGGGGATCAGCCCCAGCATTTT. This codes for CASSPPGDQPQHF.

This chain connects TRBV9 to TRBJ1-1; possible D gene TRBD1, 5 bases. Germline V lookup: CDR1 SGDLS, CDR2 YYNGEE. The CDR3 runs 15 residues. V lost 4 bases and J lost 5, with 18 bases in between. CDR3 region: CASSPRGVVVTEAFF. The CDR3 nucleotides are TGTGCCAGCAGCCCCCGGGGGGTAGTGGTAACTGAAGCTTTCTTT.

The V gene is TRBV7-6, the J gene TRBJ2-3, with D perhaps matching TRBD2 (6 bases). The length of the CDR3 is 16 residues. The germline gives CDR1 SGHVS, CDR2 FNYEAQ. Trimming shortened V by 1 base and J by 0 bases, and 11 bases separated the two germline ends. Here the CDR3 reads CASSLVGGLSTDTQYF. CDR3 nucleotide sequence: TGTGCCAGCAGCTTAGTCGGGGGACTTAGCACAGATACGCAGTATTTT.

This chain connects TRBV18 to TRBJ2-1, with D maybe TRBD1 (6 bases). Looked up from germline, CDR1 is KGHSH and CDR2 is LQKENI. Deletions cut 0 bases from V and 7 bases from J, with 13 bases between. CDR3 length equals 15 residues. The CDR3 DNA follows: TGTGCCAGCTCACCACCGGCAGGGGAAAGGAATGAGCAGTTCTTC. The encoded protein is CASSPPAGERNEQFF.

The gene calls are TRBV7-9 and TRBJ1-2; 8 bases line up with TRBD1. This CDR3 region has 14 residues. Looked up from germline, CDR1 is SEHNR and CDR2 is FQNEAQ (reference sequence). The V gene end was trimmed by 3 bases and the J gene end by 9 bases; junction bases not matched to a gene: 9. This CDR3 reads CASSFRGGTGSYTF. Written as DNA, the CDR3 is TGTGCCAGCAGCTTCCGTGGGGGGACAGGAAGCTACACCTTC.

This chain links TRBV19 with TRBJ1-5; 7 bases map to TRBD1. The trim removed 8 bases at V and 3 bases at J, leaving 7 bases unmatched. Germline V gives CDR1 LNHDA, CDR2 SQIVND (reference sequence). The CDR3 contains 14 residues. Here the CDR3 reads CASRGGTDNQPQHF. The DNA for the CDR3 is TGTGCCAGTCGGGGGGGGACAGACAATCAGCCCCAGCATTTT. Complete variable domain (other parts from reference TRBV19 and TRBJ1-5): DGGITQSPKYLFRKEGQNVTLSCEQNLNHDAMYWYRQDPGQGLRLIYYSQIVNDFQKGDIAEGYSVSREKKESFPLTVTSAQKNPTAFYLCASRGGTDNQPQHFGDGTRLSIL.

CDR3 protein: CASSLLPQETQYF. The CDR3 DNA reads TGTGCCAGCAGCTTACTACCCCAAGAGACCCAGTACTTC. The V gene is TRBV11-2, the J gene TRBJ2-5; D unresolved. The CDR3 has 13 residues. V lost 2 bases and J 1 base, leaving 5 bases between the germline ends. Per the germline V gene, CDR1 is SGHAT and CDR2 is FQNNGV.

This clone was found a few times. The chain employs TRBV29-1 and TRBJ2-7; D is unclear. Trimming removed 4 bases from V and 3 bases from J, with 13 bases in between. Germline V gene lookup returns CDR1 SQVTM and CDR2 ANQGSEA. The CDR3 consists of 13 residues. The CDR3 DNA sequence: TGCAGCGTTGTGCAAGAACCCGGCTACGAGCAGTACTTC. Protein: CSVVQEPGYEQYF.

The chain employs TRBV4-1 and TRBJ2-5; 7 positions match TRBD2. V lost 4 bases, J lost 4 bases, and 6 bases stayed unmatched. From germline, CDR1 is MGHRA and CDR2 YSYEKL. CDR3 length: 14 amino acids. Here the CDR3 reads CASSPRRGTETQYF. Written as DNA, the CDR3 is TGCGCCAGCAGCCCCCGGCGGGGGACAGAGACCCAGTACTTC.

The CDR3 loop is CASSLGRDKGYTF. CDR3 bases: TGTGCCAGCAGCTTGGGCCGGGACAAAGGCTACACCTTC. This rearrangement joins TRBV7-2 to TRBJ1-2; perhaps TRBD1 as D (6 bases). CDR1 SGHTA and CDR2 FQGNSA come from the germline V gene. Trimming shortened V by 3 bases and J by 8 bases, and 13 bases separated the two germline ends. This CDR3 spans 13 amino acids.

CDR3 in DNA: TGTGCCATCAGCCGGGACAGCGGTGAAAAACTGTTTTTT. It is translated as CAISRDSGEKLFF. The chain employs TRBV10-3 and TRBJ1-4; 7 nucleotides line up with TRBD1. CDR3 length equals 13 residues. Germline assignment: CDR1 ENHRY and CDR2 SYGVKD. The trim removed 6 bases at V and 7 bases at J, leaving 5 bases unmatched.